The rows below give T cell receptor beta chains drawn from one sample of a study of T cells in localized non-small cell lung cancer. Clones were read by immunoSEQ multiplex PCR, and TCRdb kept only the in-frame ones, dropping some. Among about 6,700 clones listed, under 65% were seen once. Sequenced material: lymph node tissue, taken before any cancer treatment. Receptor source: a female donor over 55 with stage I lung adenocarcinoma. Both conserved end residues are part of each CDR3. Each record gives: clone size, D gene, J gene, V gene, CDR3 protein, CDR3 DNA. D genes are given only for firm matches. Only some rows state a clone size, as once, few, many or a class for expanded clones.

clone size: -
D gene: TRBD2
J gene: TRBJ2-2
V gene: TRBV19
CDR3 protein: CASSRGLATGELFF
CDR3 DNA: TGTGCCAGTAGCAGGGGACTAGCGACCGGGGAGCTGTTTTTT

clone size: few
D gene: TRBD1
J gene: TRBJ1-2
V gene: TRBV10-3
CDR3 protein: CAISEQGTASSYTF
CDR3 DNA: TGTGCCATCAGTGAACAGGGGACAGCGAGCAGCTACACCTTC

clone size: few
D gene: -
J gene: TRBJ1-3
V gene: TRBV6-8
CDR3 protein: CASSHQAGSSGNTIYF
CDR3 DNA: TGTGCCAGCAGTCACCAGGCCGGGAGTTCTGGAAACACCATATATTTT

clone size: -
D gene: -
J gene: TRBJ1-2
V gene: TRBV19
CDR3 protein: CASNIRTNYGYTF
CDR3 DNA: TGTGCCAGTAATATCAGGACTAACTATGGCTACACCTTC

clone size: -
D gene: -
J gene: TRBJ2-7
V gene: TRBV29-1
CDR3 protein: CSVEERGRTPYEQYF
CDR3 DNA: TGCAGCGTTGAAGAACGTGGCCGAACCCCCTACGAGCAGTACTTC

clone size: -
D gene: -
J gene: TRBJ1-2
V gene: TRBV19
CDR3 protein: CASSVQGVDYGYTF
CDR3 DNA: TGTGCCAGTAGTGTACAGGGAGTCGACTATGGCTACACCTTC

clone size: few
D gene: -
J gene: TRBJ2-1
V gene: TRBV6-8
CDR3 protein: CASSLRVDEQFF
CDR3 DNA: TGTGCCAGCAGTTTGAGGGTCGATGAGCAGTTCTTC

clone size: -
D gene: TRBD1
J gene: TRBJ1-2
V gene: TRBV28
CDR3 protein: CASSGQVLYGYTF
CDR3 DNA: TGTGCCAGCAGTGGACAGGTTCTCTATGGCTACACCTTC

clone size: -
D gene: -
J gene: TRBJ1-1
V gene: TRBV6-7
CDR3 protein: CASSPATEINTEAFF
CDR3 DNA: TGTGCCAGCAGCCCCGCGACAGAGATAAACACTGAAGCTTTCTTT

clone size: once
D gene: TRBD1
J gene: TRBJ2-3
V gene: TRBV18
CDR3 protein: CASSPPTGTGGGTDTQYF
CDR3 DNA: TGTGCCAGCTCACCGCCTACCGGAACAGGGGGCGGCACAGATACGCAGTATTTT

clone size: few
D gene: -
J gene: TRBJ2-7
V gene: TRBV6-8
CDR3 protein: CASSYSITNYEQYF
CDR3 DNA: TGTGCCAGCAGTTACTCAATCACAAACTACGAGCAGTACTTC

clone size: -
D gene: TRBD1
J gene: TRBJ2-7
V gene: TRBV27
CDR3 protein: CASSTPGQGSYEQYF
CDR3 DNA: TGTGCCAGCAGTACTCCGGGACAGGGGTCCTACGAGCAGTACTTC

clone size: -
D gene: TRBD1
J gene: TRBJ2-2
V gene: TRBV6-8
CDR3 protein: CASFRDRVTGELFF
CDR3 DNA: TGTGCCAGCTTCCGGGACAGGGTCACCGGGGAGCTGTTTTTT

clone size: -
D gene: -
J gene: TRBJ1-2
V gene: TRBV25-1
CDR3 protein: CASSAGVGGYTF
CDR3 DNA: TGTGCCAGCAGTGCAGGGGTAGGAGGCTACACCTTC

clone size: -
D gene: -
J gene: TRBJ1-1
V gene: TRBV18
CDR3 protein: CASSQFPADSLNTEAFF
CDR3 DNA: TGTGCCAGCTCACAATTTCCGGCGGACAGTTTGAACACTGAAGCTTTCTTT

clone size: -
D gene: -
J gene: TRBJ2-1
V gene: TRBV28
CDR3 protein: CASSLWDSNEQFF
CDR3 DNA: TGTGCCAGCAGTTTATGGGACTCCAATGAGCAGTTCTTC

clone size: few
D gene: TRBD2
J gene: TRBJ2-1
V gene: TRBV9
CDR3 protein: CASSAAGGPVNEQFF
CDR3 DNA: TGTGCCAGCAGCGCCGCGGGGGGGCCTGTCAATGAGCAGTTCTTC

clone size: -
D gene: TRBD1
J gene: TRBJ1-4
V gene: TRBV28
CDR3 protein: CASSGNRGRVREKLFF
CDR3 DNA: TGTGCCAGCAGCGGGAACAGGGGGCGAGTTCGGGAAAAACTGTTTTTT

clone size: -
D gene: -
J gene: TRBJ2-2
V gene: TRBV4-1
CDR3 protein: CASSQEWEAAMNTGELFF
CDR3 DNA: TGCGCCAGCAGCCAAGAGTGGGAGGCGGCCATGAACACCGGGGAGCTGTTTTTT

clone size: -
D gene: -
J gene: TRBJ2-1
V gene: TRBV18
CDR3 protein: CASSRPQSEQFF
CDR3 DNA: TGTGCCAGCTCACGACCCCAAAGTGAGCAGTTCTTC

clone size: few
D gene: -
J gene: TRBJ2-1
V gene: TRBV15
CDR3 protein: CATSASTPYNEQFF
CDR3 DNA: TGTGCCACCAGCGCCTCGACTCCTTACAATGAGCAGTTCTTC

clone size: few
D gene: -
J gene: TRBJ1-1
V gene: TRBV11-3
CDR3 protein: CASSFLTGNTEAFF
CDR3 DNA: TGTGCCAGCAGCTTCCTGACGGGGAACACTGAAGCTTTCTTT

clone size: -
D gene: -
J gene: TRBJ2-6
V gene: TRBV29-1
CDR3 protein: CSVEDSLSGANVLTF
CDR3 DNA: TGCAGCGTTGAAGACAGTCTCTCTGGGGCCAACGTCCTGACTTTC

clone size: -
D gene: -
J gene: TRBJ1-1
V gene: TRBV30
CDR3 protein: CAWSTLNTEAFF
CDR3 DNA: TGTGCCTGGAGTACTCTGAACACTGAAGCTTTCTTT

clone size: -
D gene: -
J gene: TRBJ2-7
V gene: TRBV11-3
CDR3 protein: CASSLGGSLYEQYF
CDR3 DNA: TGTGCCAGCAGCTTAGGCGGCAGCTTATACGAGCAGTACTTC

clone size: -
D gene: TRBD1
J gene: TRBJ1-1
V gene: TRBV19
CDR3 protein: CATDNRGQGNTEAFF
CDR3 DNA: TGTGCCACTGACAACAGGGGGCAAGGGAACACTGAAGCTTTCTTT

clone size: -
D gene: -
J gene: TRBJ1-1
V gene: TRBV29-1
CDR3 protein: CSVEGRVHTEAFF
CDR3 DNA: TGCAGCGTTGAGGGGAGGGTTCACACTGAAGCTTTCTTT

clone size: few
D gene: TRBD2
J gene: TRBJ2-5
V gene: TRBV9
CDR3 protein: CASSAWAGGETQYF
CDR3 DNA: TGTGCCAGCAGCGCGTGGGCGGGAGGAGAGACCCAGTACTTC

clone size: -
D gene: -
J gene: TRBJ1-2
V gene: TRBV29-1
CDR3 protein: CSAADYRASNYGYTF
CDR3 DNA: TGCAGCGCGGCCGATTACAGGGCATCCAACTATGGCTACACCTTC

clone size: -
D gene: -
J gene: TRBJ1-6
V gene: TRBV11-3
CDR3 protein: CASRLSGPGYNSPLHF
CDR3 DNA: TGTGCCAGCAGGTTATCAGGGCCGGGGTATAATTCACCCCTCCACTTT

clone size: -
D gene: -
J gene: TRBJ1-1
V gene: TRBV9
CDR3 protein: CASSVARGTEAFF
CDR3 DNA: TGTGCCAGCAGCGTAGCCAGGGGCACTGAAGCTTTCTTT

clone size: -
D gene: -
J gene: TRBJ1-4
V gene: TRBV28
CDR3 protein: CASTPPRGKLFF
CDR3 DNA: TGTGCCAGCACCCCACCAAGAGGAAAACTGTTTTTT

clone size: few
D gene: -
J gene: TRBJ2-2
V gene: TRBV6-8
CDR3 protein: CASSYSSATGELFF
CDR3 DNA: TGTGCCAGCAGTTACTCGAGCGCCACCGGGGAGCTGTTTTTT

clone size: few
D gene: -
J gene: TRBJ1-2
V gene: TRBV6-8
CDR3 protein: CASSEVPRNGGYTF
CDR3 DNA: TGTGCCAGCAGTGAGGTTCCTAGAAATGGTGGCTACACCTTC

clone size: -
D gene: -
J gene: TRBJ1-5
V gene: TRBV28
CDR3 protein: CASSLSDSFQHF
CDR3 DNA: TGTGCCAGCAGTTTGTCAGACAGCTTCCAGCATTTT

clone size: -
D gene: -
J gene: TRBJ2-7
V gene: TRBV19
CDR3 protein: CASSMMTGKYEQYF
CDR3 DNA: TGTGCCAGTAGTATGATGACAGGAAAGTACGAGCAGTACTTC

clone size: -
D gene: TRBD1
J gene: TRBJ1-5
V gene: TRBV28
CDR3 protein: CASNRQGTQPQHF
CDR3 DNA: TGTGCCAGCAACAGACAGGGAACCCAGCCCCAGCATTTT

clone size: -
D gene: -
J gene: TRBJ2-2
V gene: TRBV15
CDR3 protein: CATSRGQGTGELFF
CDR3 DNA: TGTGCCACCAGCAGAGGTCAGGGGACCGGGGAGCTGTTTTTT

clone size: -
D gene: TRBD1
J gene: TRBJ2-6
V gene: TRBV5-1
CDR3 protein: CASSLVSHSGTGGFGANVLTF
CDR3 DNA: TGCGCCAGCAGCTTGGTTTCCCATTCCGGGACAGGGGGATTTGGGGCCAACGTCCTGACTTTC

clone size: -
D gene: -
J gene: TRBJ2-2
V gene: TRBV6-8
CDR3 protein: CAATGTRGTGELFF
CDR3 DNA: TGTGCCGCCACCGGGACAAGGGGCACCGGGGAGCTGTTTTTT

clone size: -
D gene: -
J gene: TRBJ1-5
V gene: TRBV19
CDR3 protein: CASSNGLINQPQHF
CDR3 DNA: TGTGCCAGTAGTAACGGACTGATCAATCAGCCCCAGCATTTT

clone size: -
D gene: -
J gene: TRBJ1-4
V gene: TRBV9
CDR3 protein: CASSVGHFEKLFF
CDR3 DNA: TGTGCCAGCAGCGTGGGACATTTTGAAAAACTGTTTTTT

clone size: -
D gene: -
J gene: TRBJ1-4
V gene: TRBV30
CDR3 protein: CAWSPGEKLFF
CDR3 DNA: TGTGCCTGGAGTCCCGGCGAAAAACTGTTTTTT

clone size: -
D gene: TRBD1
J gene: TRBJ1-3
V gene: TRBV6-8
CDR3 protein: CASRGQGVSGNTIYF
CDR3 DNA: TGTGCCAGCAGGGGACAGGGGGTCTCTGGAAACACCATATATTTT

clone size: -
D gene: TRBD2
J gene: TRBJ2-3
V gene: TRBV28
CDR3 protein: CASSRPGLGADTQYF
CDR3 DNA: TGTGCCAGCAGTCGACCGGGACTAGGCGCAGATACGCAGTATTTT